The clone carrying this T cell receptor beta chain was found many times. What it binds is not known. Germline CDR1 SGHAT, CDR2 FQDESV (reference sequence). CDR3 length equals 16 residues. The V and J ends lost 4 bases and 4 bases, in that order; junction bases with no gene match: 12. The investigators amplified TCR beta CDR3 regions from RNA transcripts. The HTBI set primed first-round TCR CDR3 RT-PCR. TCRdb recomputed calls from the multiplex PCR reads with MiXCR, one row per CDR3 protein. In the table there are about 610,000 distinct CDR3 sequences, 14% to 15% of which are singletons. The sample originates from a study of T cells in Graves' hyperthyroidism and ophthalmopathy. Points from the study as a whole: Ophthalmopathy and stable hyperthyroidism were separated by a 13 V-J model.

The TCR originated in a woman between 40 and 55 years old with Graves' ophthalmopathy. The sample taken for sequencing was blood. This sequence joins TRBV11-1 and TRBJ1-2; 7 positions agree with TRBD1. The CDR3 nucleotides read TGTGCCAGCAGCTCATCGCGCGTTGACAGGGTCTATGGCTACACCTTC. Amino acid sequence: CASSSSRVDRVYGYTF.